These 27 T cell receptor beta chains came from one sample sequenced in a study of beta chain features in type 1 diabetes. The authors reverse transcribed all of the isolated RNA, so sequencing captured expressed TCRB transcripts. Measured with immunoSEQ multiplex PCR; TCRdb has only the in-frame clones, and not every one. The data show around 400,000 clones, with roughly 16% seen just once and approximately 0.019% held by the top ten. Sequencing was carried out using naive CD4+ T cells from blood. The source of these receptors is a woman aged 18-29 years in good health.

This clone has only a few counts. The gene calls are TRBV2 and TRBJ2-1; 9 bases are a match to TRBD2. Germline trimming cut 6 bases from V and 3 bases from J; bases unmatched to any gene: 6. The CDR3 length is 15 residues. CDR1 and CDR2 (germline): SNHLY, FYNNEI. The DNA of the CDR3 is TGTGCCAGCAGGGGTACTAGCGGGCGCTACAATGAGCAGTTCTTC. It translates to CASRGTSGRYNEQFF.

This clone was detected only a few times. The chain is built from TRBV27 and TRBJ2-1; the match to TRBD1 covers 10 bases. Trimming cost V 3 bases and J 2 bases; bases outside gene matches: 1. The CDR3 runs to 15 residues. Germline CDR1 MNHEY, CDR2 SMNVEV (reference sequence). This CDR3 is CASSFGTGAYNEQFF. For the CDR3, the DNA is TGTGCCAGCAGTTTCGGGACAGGGGCCTACAATGAGCAGTTCTTC.

Points on this clone: The same CDR3 is also encoded by other DNA sequences in this sample. The V and J genes are TRBV29-1 and TRBJ2-7; 8 bases are a match to TRBD1. Germline CDR1 and CDR2: SQVTM and ANQGSEA. The junction had 0 bases not matched to a gene; V was cut back by 6 bases and J by 2 bases. The CDR3 extends over 11 amino acids. This chain's CDR3 is CSVTGAYEQYF. CDR3 nucleotide sequence: TGCAGCGTGACAGGGGCCTACGAGCAGTACTTC.

The gene calls are TRBV23-1 and TRBJ2-2; 10 nucleotides agree with TRBD1. TRBV23-1 is sorted into the ORF group, with uncertain function. V lost 4 bases, J lost 2 bases, and 7 bases stayed unmatched. The CDR3 has 17 amino acids. CDR3 sequence reads: CASSLNRDRGNTGELFF. The CDR3 DNA follows: TGCGCCAGCAGTCTAAACCGGGACAGGGGTAACACCGGGGAGCTGTTTTTT.

This clone was seen only a few times. This chain connects TRBV5-1 to TRBJ2-4; weak D call: TRBD2 (5 bases). The CDR3 covers 19 residues. V was clipped by 0 bases and J by 0 bases, with 19 bases between them. Germline CDR1 SGHRS, CDR2 YFSETQ. The CDR3 is CASSLAYPDFNLAKNIQYF. In nucleotides, the CDR3 is TGCGCCAGCAGCTTGGCCTACCCGGACTTTAATCTAGCCAAAAACATTCAGTACTTC.

In its sample, this clone was seen a few times. The genes are TRBV7-2 and TRBJ1-3; TRBD1 is a possible D gene (6 bases). The germline V and J ends were trimmed by 5 bases and 7 bases, with 12 bases remaining between them. CDR1 is SGHTA, CDR2 FQGNSA, per germline. The CDR3 spans 13 residues. CDR3 region: CASSTGFGNTIYF. The CDR3 DNA reads as TGTGCCAGCAGCACAGGGTTCGGTAACACCATATATTTT. The full variable domain, in which reference TRBV7-2 and TRBJ1-3 provide the parts outside the CDR3, is GAGVSQSPSNKVTEKGKDVELRCDPISGHTALYWYRQSLGQGLEFLIYFQGNSAPDKSGLPSDRFSAERTGGSVSTLTIQRTQQEDSAVYLCASSTGFGNTIYFGEGSWLTVV.

The chain combines TRBV19 with TRBJ2-5; 11 bases are shared with TRBD2. CDR1 and CDR2 (germline): LNHDA, SQIVND (reference sequence). This CDR3 spans 14 amino acids. After removal of 7 bases from V and 4 bases from J, the junction contained 5 bases not matched to a gene. The CDR3 is CASKDSGRGETQYF. As DNA, the CDR3 is TGTGCCAGTAAGGATAGCGGGAGGGGAGAGACCCAGTACTTC.

This clone was found a few times. The rearrangement links TRBV6-4 to TRBJ2-3, with TRBD2 matching over 7 bases. This CDR3 is 14 amino acids long. Germline V gives CDR1 MRHNA, CDR2 SNTAGT. The V gene end was trimmed by 11 bases and the J gene end by 6 bases; junction bases not matched to a gene: 14. The CDR3 spells CASQGGSAGDTQYF. For the CDR3, the DNA is TGTGCCTCCCAGGGCGGGAGCGCTGGCGATACGCAGTATTTT.

The genes are TRBV30 and TRBJ1-1; D is ambiguous. The CDR3 has 13 amino acids. Trimming cost V 0 bases and J 3 bases, with 8 bases left between them. Germline CDR1 and CDR2: GTSNPN and SVGIG (reference sequence). The CDR3 DNA is TGTGCCTGGAGTGTTGTTCAGTACACTGAAGCTTTCTTT. Residues: CAWSVVQYTEAFF.

CDR3 in amino acids: CASNIPVTGTENTGELFF. In nucleotides, the CDR3 is TGTGCCAGCAATATCCCCGTAACCGGGACAGAAAACACCGGGGAGCTGTTTTTT. V gene TRBV2 combines with J gene TRBJ2-2; 7 nucleotides agree with TRBD1. Trimming at V came to 7 bases and at J to 2 bases, leaving 16 bases not matched to a gene. CDR3 size: 18 residues. The V gene's germline CDR1 is SNHLY and CDR2 FYNNEI.

The chain's CDR3 is CSVGVLAGPYEQYF. The DNA for the CDR3 is TGCAGCGTTGGGGTACTAGCGGGGCCCTACGAGCAGTACTTC. The chain links TRBV29-1 to TRBJ2-7; 10 bases map to TRBD2. The CDR3 loop spans 14 amino acids. Germline V gives CDR1 SQVTM, CDR2 ANQGSEA. V shed 4 bases, J shed 2 bases, and the junction held 5 bases outside the gene matches.

There are a few counts of this clone. The chain employs TRBV2 and TRBJ2-7, with D tentatively TRBD1 (5 bases). V was clipped by 7 bases and J by 3 bases, with 16 bases between them. The CDR3 is made up of 14 amino acids. Per the germline V gene, CDR1 is SNHLY and CDR2 is FYNNEI. The CDR3 nucleotides are TGTGCCAGCAACCCGCAGGGTATTAGCTACGAGCAGTACTTC. Encoded protein: CASNPQGISYEQYF.

The rearrangement uses TRBV28 and TRBJ2-3; 7 nucleotides match TRBD1. Germline CDR1 is MDHEN and CDR2 is SYDVKM. This CDR3 contains 16 residues. The ends lost 7 bases at V and 1 base at J; junction bases unmatched: 11. The CDR3 protein is CASKTTGAHGTDTQYF. In DNA form, the CDR3 reads TGTGCCAGCAAGACCACAGGGGCTCATGGCACAGATACGCAGTATTTT.

This CDR3 reads CASSLESGVPYEQYF. The CDR3 DNA sequence: TGCGCCAGCAGCTTGGAGTCAGGGGTACCCTACGAGCAGTACTTC. V is TRBV5-1 and J is TRBJ2-7, with D tentatively TRBD1 (6 bases). The germline V gene encodes CDR1 SGHRS and CDR2 YFSETQ. Between the trimmed V and J ends, which lost 0 bases and 2 bases, there was a span of 12 bases. There are 15 residues in the CDR3.

V and J are TRBV9 and TRBJ2-1, with D maybe TRBD2 (6 bases). With 4 bases removed from V and 0 bases from J, the gap between germline ends came to 17 bases. The germline V gene encodes CDR1 SGDLS and CDR2 YYNGEE. The CDR3 has 17 residues. CDR3 nucleotide sequence: TGTGCCAGCAGCAGGGACTTCGGACGGTCCTCCTACAATGAGCAGTTCTTC. It translates to CASSRDFGRSSYNEQFF.

In its sample, this clone was seen a few times. The CDR3 region is CSVVTRGLAEIAKNIQYF. The CDR3 coding sequence is TGCAGCGTTGTGACGCGGGGACTAGCGGAGATAGCCAAAAACATTCAGTACTTC. This chain uses TRBV29-1 with TRBJ2-4, with 11 positions matching TRBD2. Losses at the gene ends were 4 bases for V and 0 bases for J; bases not matched to a gene: 11. This CDR3 region has 18 residues. The germline gives CDR1 SQVTM, CDR2 ANQGSEA.

This chain uses TRBV18 with TRBJ2-7; perhaps TRBD1 as D (5 bases). This CDR3 has 15 amino acids. V was trimmed by 0 bases and J by 6 bases, leaving 15 bases between them. Germline values: CDR1 KGHSH, CDR2 LQKENI. CDR3 nucleotides: TGTGCCAGCTCACCACCCTCAGGGCTAAAGGGCGAGCAGTACTTC. Its translation is CASSPPSGLKGEQYF.

This clone was detected once. V usage is TRBV9 and J usage is TRBJ2-1, with TRBD2 matching 9 bases. After removal of 0 bases from V and 6 bases from J, the junction contained 4 bases not matched to a gene. CDR1 and CDR2 (germline): SGDLS, YYNGEE. This CDR3 contains 15 residues. The CDR3 is CASSVGLAGSNEQFF. CDR3 in DNA: TGTGCCAGCAGCGTAGGTCTAGCGGGGAGCAATGAGCAGTTCTTC.

The chain joins TRBV30 to TRBJ2-1; 8 nucleotides agree with TRBD1. The V gene end was trimmed by 1 base and the J gene end by 5 bases; junction bases not matched to a gene: 4. The CDR3 is made up of 14 amino acids. The germline gives CDR1 GTSNPN, CDR2 SVGIG (reference sequence). The CDR3 DNA sequence: TGTGCCTGGAGTGCGGGGACAGGTAACAATGAGCAGTTCTTC. Its protein is CAWSAGTGNNEQFF. Together with reference TRBV30 and TRBJ2-1, the CDR3 gives the full variable domain: SQTIHQWPATLVQPVGSPLSLECTVEGTSNPNLYWYRQAAGRGLQLLFYSVGIGQISSEVPQNLSASRPQDRQFILSSKKLLLSDSGFYLCAWSAGTGNNEQFFGPGTRLTVL.

V gene TRBV10-3 combines with J gene TRBJ2-3; 8 positions agree with TRBD1. This CDR3 has 16 residues. Trimming at V came to 8 bases and at J to 2 bases, leaving 12 bases not matched to a gene. Germline CDR1 and CDR2: ENHRY and SYGVKD. CDR3 nucleotides: TGTGCCATCCGTGGGGATTGGACAGGGAACACAGATACGCAGTATTTT. Encoded protein: CAIRGDWTGNTDTQYF.

The rearrangement joins TRBV18 to TRBJ1-5; tentatively, D is TRBD1 (6 bases). Germline CDR1 and CDR2: KGHSH and LQKENI. V was shortened by 6 bases and J by 1 base, with 10 bases between the two germline ends. CDR3 length: 14 residues. This CDR3 is CASSRDNSNQPQHF. CDR3 sequence (DNA): TGTGCCAGCTCCCGGGACAACAGCAATCAGCCCCAGCATTTT. Variable domain in full (rest from reference TRBV18 and TRBJ1-5): NAGVMQNPRHLVRRRGQEARLRCSPMKGHSHVYWYRQLPEEGLKFMVYLQKENIIDESGMPKERFSAEFPKEGPSILRIQQVVRGDSAAYFCASSRDNSNQPQHFGDGTRLSIL.

J is TRBJ2-2 and V is TRBV28, with TRBD2 as a possible D gene (5 bases). This CDR3 has 11 amino acids. Germline CDR1 is MDHEN and CDR2 is SYDVKM. V lost 8 bases and J 6 bases, leaving 7 bases between the germline ends. CDR3 in amino acids: CASREPGELFF. The CDR3 DNA reads as TGTGCCAGCCGGGAACCCGGGGAGCTGTTTTTT.

This clone was detected only a few times. The chain carries TRBV10-3 and TRBJ1-4, with D tentatively TRBD1 (6 bases). Germline CDR1 ENHRY, CDR2 SYGVKD. The CDR3 consists of 13 residues. Deletions cut 6 bases from V and 5 bases from J, with 10 bases between. The CDR3 here is CAIRAGQNEKLFF. The DNA for the CDR3 is TGTGCCATCAGGGCCGGACAGAATGAAAAACTGTTTTTT.

The chain links TRBV14 to TRBJ2-1; a possible D gene is TRBD1 (6 bases). Trimming took 4 bases from V and 0 from J, leaving 16 bases between them. Looked up from germline, CDR1 is SGHDN and CDR2 is FVKESK. This CDR3 spans 17 amino acids. The CDR3 sequence: CASSPLTGRSSYNEQFF. The CDR3 DNA follows: TGTGCCAGCAGCCCATTGACAGGCAGGAGCTCCTACAATGAGCAGTTCTTC.

V and J are TRBV7-2 and TRBJ1-5; D is unclear. This CDR3 region has 15 residues. V shed 5 bases and J shed 0 bases, with 11 bases lying between them. Germline CDR1 is SGHTA and CDR2 is FQGNSA. The CDR3 DNA is TGTGCCAGCAGCCCGGACTCCCATAGCAATCAGCCCCAGCATTTT. The encoded protein is CASSPDSHSNQPQHF.

This clone has a handful of counts. This chain links TRBV6-5 with TRBJ2-5, with a weak D call TRBD1 (6 bases). Between the trimmed V and J ends, which lost 8 bases and 2 bases, there was a span of 18 bases. The CDR3 totals 15 residues. Germline lookup yields CDR1 MNHEY and CDR2 SVGAGI. CDR3 residues: CASATGSPRQETQYF. The CDR3 bases are TGTGCCAGCGCAACAGGGTCCCCGCGTCAAGAGACCCAGTACTTC.

This chain joins TRBV28 and TRBJ2-3; the D gene is possibly TRBD2 (5 bases). V was pared by 3 bases and J by 1 base, with 5 bases between. In germline, CDR1 is MDHEN, CDR2 SYDVKM. The CDR3 has 13 amino acids. CDR3 protein: CASSFGGTDTQYF. DNA of the CDR3: TGTGCCAGCAGTTTCGGGGGCACAGATACGCAGTATTTT.